What follows are 26 T cell receptor beta chains derived from one specimen sequenced in a study of human CD8 memory T cell subsets. Production of TCR beta libraries used UMI-labeled 5' RACE as the method. TCRdb re-called the 5' RACE reads, yielding one record per CDR3 amino acid sequence without DNA. Its clone listing holds more than 9,000 distinct CDR3 sequences. Specimen: CD8+ stem-like memory T cells (TSCM and TCM) sorted from PBMCs. Subset meaning: stem-like memory CD8 T cells (TSTEM), CCR7+ PD-1- TIGIT-. The receptors were sampled from a human donor in good health.

V is TRBV5-4 and J is TRBJ2-1; TCRdb calls TRBD2, which cannot be checked without DNA. Germline-derived CDR1 and CDR2 are SGHNT and YYREEE (reference sequence). CDR3 length: 15 amino acids. CDR3: CAGAEREGAYNEQFF.

J is TRBJ2-4 and V is TRBV5-6. This CDR3 contains 16 residues. Germline lookup yields CDR1 SGHDT and CDR2 YYEEEE. This chain's CDR3 is CASSLDPTRLYDIQYF.

This chain connects TRBV3-1 to TRBJ2-7; no DNA is available, so the TRBD1 call from TCRdb remains unchecked. Germline V gene data show CDR1 as LGHDT and CDR2 as YNNKEL (reference sequence). This CDR3 comprises 14 residues. The CDR3 sequence is CASSQPPWDHEQYF.

The V call is TRBV6-2 or TRBV6-3, the J call TRBJ2-7. CDR1 is MNHEY, CDR2 SVGEGT, per germline. CDR3 length: 11 amino acids. CDR3 protein: CASSYLYEQYF.

Judged by frequency, this clonotype is medium-sized. The chain combines TRBV4-2 with TRBJ2-5; TCRdb gives TRBD2 as the D gene, but with no DNA this cannot be confirmed. The CDR3 loop spans 22 amino acids. The germline CDR1 and CDR2 sequences are LGHNA and YNFKEQ. CDR3 protein: CASSQDIWGEQRTSGMRETQYF.

This clonotype is deemed medium-sized (0.01 to 0.1%) by its frequency. This rearrangement joins TRBV29-1 to TRBJ1-1. The CDR3 loop spans 16 amino acids. Germline CDR1 reads SQVTM; CDR2 reads ANQGSEA. This chain's CDR3 is CSVEEFWDTGNTEAFF.

This clonotype is labeled medium-sized based on frequency. V usage is TRBV12-3 or TRBV12-4 and J usage is TRBJ2-2. This CDR3 is built from 12 residues. The CDR3 loop reads CASSFSPGELFF.

The chain joins TRBV14 to TRBJ2-1; TCRdb's D call, TRBD1, is unchecked because there is no DNA. The CDR3 totals 16 residues. Germline-derived CDR1 and CDR2 are SGHDN and FVKESK. The CDR3 spells CASSQGLDRGDNEQFF.

The CDR3 reads CASSLGVPGNEQFF. This chain uses TRBV5-6 with TRBJ2-1; TCRdb selects TRBD1, and the lack of DNA leaves this call unchecked. The CDR3 extends over 14 amino acids. Germline V gene lookup returns CDR1 SGHDT and CDR2 YYEEEE. The variable domain in full, with the rest retrieved from reference TRBV5-6 and TRBJ2-1, is DAGVTQSPTHLIKTRGQQVTLRCSPKSGHDTVSWYQQALGQGPQFIFQYYEEEERQRGNFPDRFSGHQFPNYSSELNVNALLLGDSALYLCASSLGVPGNEQFFGPGTRLTVL.

The chain uses TRBV6-5 and TRBJ2-7; TCRdb reports TRBD1, a call that lacks DNA to check it against. The CDR3 has 13 residues. CDR1 is MNHEY and CDR2 is SVGAGI in the germline V gene. The chain's CDR3 is CASSSTAQGKQYF.

The chain carries TRBV12-3 or TRBV12-4 and TRBJ2-2; TCRdb returns TRBD2, unconfirmable since there is no DNA. The CDR3 totals 16 residues. Here the CDR3 reads CASSLYGGRSSGELFF.

The V call is TRBV19, the J call TRBJ2-1; TCRdb's D call, TRBD2, is unchecked because there is no DNA. The CDR3 loop spans 14 amino acids. The germline CDR1 and CDR2 sequences are LNHDA and SQIVND (reference sequence). CDR3 amino acids: CASSTGYSGEEQFF.

This clonotype ranks as medium-sized in terms of frequency. The rearrangement joins TRBV28 to TRBJ2-2. CDR3 length equals 12 residues. Germline V gives CDR1 MDHEN, CDR2 SYDVKM. This CDR3 reads CASSPWGGELFF.

V gene TRBV28 combines with J gene TRBJ2-6. Germline CDR1 is MDHEN and CDR2 is SYDVKM. This CDR3 is 13 amino acids long. CDR3 residues: CASSLFGANVLTF.

V usage is TRBV11-1 and J usage is TRBJ2-7. Germline CDR1 SGHAT, CDR2 FQDESV (reference sequence). The CDR3 totals 13 residues. CDR3 amino acids: CASSFGETYEQYF.

The rearrangement uses TRBV28 and TRBJ1-5; TCRdb picks TRBD1, but there is no DNA to check that call. The V gene's germline CDR1 is MDHEN and CDR2 SYDVKM. The CDR3 covers 14 residues. The CDR3 here is CASSEGQYNQPQHF.

The chain recombines TRBV9 with TRBJ1-2. This CDR3 comprises 14 residues. Germline V lookup: CDR1 SGDLS, CDR2 YYNGEE. CDR3 residues: CASSLGGANYGYTF.

By frequency, this clonotype is medium-sized (0.01 to 0.1%). This rearrangement joins TRBV7-8 to TRBJ2-7. The CDR3 is made up of 12 amino acids. Germline V CDR1 and CDR2: SGHVS, FQNEAQ. CDR3 residues: CASSSDFYEQYF.

This chain links TRBV4-2 with TRBJ2-1; the TCRdb call, TRBD2, lacks DNA for checking. Germline CDR1 is LGHNA and CDR2 is YNFKEQ. CDR3 length: 18 residues. CDR3 loop: CASSQESGTGGPFNEQFF.

This sequence joins TRBV3-1 and TRBJ2-1; TCRdb's D call, TRBD2, is unchecked because there is no DNA. In germline, CDR1 is LGHDT, CDR2 YNNKEL (reference sequence). This CDR3 has 16 amino acids. CDR3: CASSPGLPGGYNEQFF.

The rearrangement joins TRBV7-6 to TRBJ2-5; the TCRdb D gene call, TRBD1, has no DNA to confirm it. This CDR3 has 14 residues. The germline gives CDR1 SGHVS, CDR2 FNYEAQ. The CDR3 loop reads CASSLGGGQETQYF.

According to its frequency, this clonotype is medium-sized. The chain is built from TRBV5-1 and TRBJ2-3; TCRdb picks TRBD2, but there is no DNA to check that call. This CDR3 spans 17 amino acids. Germline CDR1 SGHRS, CDR2 YFSETQ. The CDR3 sequence is CASSSISLESSTDTQYF. The full variable domain, rest sourced from reference TRBV5-1 and TRBJ2-3, is KAGVTQTPRYLIKTRGQQVTLSCSPISGHRSVSWYQQTPGQGLQFLFEYFSETQRNKGNFPGRFSGRQFSNSRSEMNVSTLELGDSALYLCASSSISLESSTDTQYFGPGTRLTVL.

The rearrangement joins TRBV24-1 to TRBJ2-7. The germline V gene encodes CDR1 KGHDR and CDR2 SFDVKD. The length of the CDR3 is 12 residues. The CDR3 reads CATSDGAYEQYF.

The chain combines TRBV2 with TRBJ2-7; TCRdb returns TRBD1, unconfirmable since there is no DNA. The CDR3 totals 13 residues. Germline values: CDR1 SNHLY, CDR2 FYNNEI. This CDR3 is CASSESGGYEQYF.

V usage is TRBV14 and J usage is TRBJ1-2. CDR3 length: 11 amino acids. CDR1 and CDR2 (germline): SGHDN, FVKESK. The CDR3 region is CASMVGGGYTF. The full variable domain, in which reference TRBV14 and TRBJ1-2 provide the parts outside the CDR3, is EAGVTQFPSHSVIEKGQTVTLRCDPISGHDNLYWYRRVMGKEIKFLLHFVKESKQDESGMPNNRFLAERTGGTYSTLKVQPAELEDSGVYFCASMVGGGYTFGSGTRLTVV.

This clonotype is labeled medium-sized (0.01 to 0.1%) based on frequency. The genes are TRBV29-1 and TRBJ1-1. CDR1 is SQVTM and CDR2 is ANQGSEA in the germline V gene. CDR3 length: 12 residues. The CDR3: CSVEEQNTEAFF.